What follows is one T cell receptor (beta chain) and its context. Its matching antigen is unknown. The sample belongs to a study of OX40 agonist ivuxolimab in advanced cancers. Findings and limits, study-wide: Several nonresponders also turned out to have low normalized T-cell clonal expansion.

V was shortened by 0 bases and J by 1 base, with 8 bases between the two germline ends. Germline V lookup: CDR1 GTSNPN, CDR2 SVGIG (reference sequence). The CDR3 spans 14 residues. Method: immunoSEQ multiplex PCR; TCRdb's copy keeps in-frame clones and lacks some. The sample has about 84,000 clones, more than 70% seen once. The genes are TRBV30 and TRBJ2-3; possible D gene TRBD1, 6 bases. Source: CD4+ or CD8+ T cells sorted from blood, taken in a trial of the OX40 agonist ivuxolimab. This TCR was recovered from an adult with an advanced solid tumor such as melanoma, head and neck, liver or kidney cancer. CDR3 in DNA: TGTGCCTGGAGTGTAGACAGGCGCACAGATACGCAGTATTTT. This translates into CAWSVDRRTDTQYF.